This TCR beta chain stems from a study of shared clonotypes between healthy human individuals. Study results and limitations: Clonotype sharing among donors was expected to depend on sequencing depth.

Details on this clone: Its antigen is not identified.

Samples underwent the assay at deep level. Sequenced by immunoSEQ multiplex PCR; TCRdb stores in-frame clones only, minus some. The table lists hundreds of thousands of clones, around 72% of them singletons, with roughly 1.7% in the top ten. This receptor was obtained from a woman in her 30s in good health. The sample comprised memory CD4+ T cells sorted from blood. The subset here: CD45RA-negative fraction.

This CDR3 is CASSKPSGRNQPQHF. DNA for the CDR3: TGTGCCAGCAGCAAACCGTCAGGCCGGAATCAGCCCCAGCATTTT. The V gene is TRBV21-1, the J gene TRBJ1-5; the table assigns TRBD1, which was not confirmed against the DNA. TRBV21-1 is a known pseudogene. The CDR3 spans 15 residues.